In this sample, the clone carrying this T cell receptor beta chain turned up many times. This entry is derived from a study of early T cells in non-severe SARS-CoV-2 infection. The CDR3 length is 15 residues. V was pared by 4 bases and J by 5 bases, with 7 bases of the junction left unmatched. Germline CDR1 ENHRY, CDR2 SYGVKD. TCRdb itself ran the 5' RACE reads through MiXCR, one entry per CDR3 protein. In the table there are over 30,000 distinct CDR3 sequences, approximately 5.9% of which are singletons. This clonotype originated in an adult who was a healthcare worker with PCR-confirmed SARS-CoV-2 infection or an uninfected control (not recorded which). Sequenced here: whole blood, sampled at baseline. This rearrangement joins TRBV10-3 to TRBJ1-4; 7 nucleotides match TRBD1. This chain's CDR3 is CAISGGQASNEKLFF. CDR3 coding DNA: TGTGCCATCAGTGGAGGACAGGCCTCAAATGAAAAACTGTTTTTT.